These 8 T cell receptor beta chains share one sample of origin, sequenced in a study of neoadjuvant nivolumab and ipilimumab in lung cancer. Produced via immunoSEQ multiplex PCR; TCRdb's table is partial and in-frame only. The table lists 7,000 to 8,500 clones, under 90% of them singletons. The sequencing here drew on tumor tissue, taken after neoadjuvant nivolumab, alone or with ipilimumab, at or shortly before surgery. These receptors were taken from an adult with non-small cell lung cancer. Some clones in this sample may be carry-over from other donors' samples.

This clone appeared once. This chain uses TRBV5-5 with TRBJ2-1; 11 bases align to TRBD2. The CDR3 covers 13 residues. Germline V lookup: CDR1 SGHKS, CDR2 YYEKEE (reference sequence). The junction had 1 base not matched to a gene; V was cut back by 5 bases and J by 6 bases. CDR3 loop: CASRGLAVNEQFF. As DNA, the CDR3 is TGTGCCAGCAGGGGACTAGCGGTCAATGAGCAGTTCTTC.

The J gene is TRBJ2-7, the V gene TRBV6-4, with D unclear. The CDR3 runs to 13 residues. Trimming removed 7 bases at V and 6 bases at J, with 16 bases between. Germline V gene lookup returns CDR1 MRHNA and CDR2 SNTAGT. The CDR3 loop is CASKGKVLGEQYF. The CDR3 nucleotides are TGTGCCAGCAAGGGAAAAGTATTGGGCGAGCAGTACTTC.

The chain combines TRBV7-2 with TRBJ2-7, with no clear D. The CDR3 consists of 13 residues. Trimming shortened V by 1 base and J by 3 bases, and 7 bases separated the two germline ends. The germline gives CDR1 SGHTA, CDR2 FQGNSA. CDR3 bases: TGTGCCAGCAGCTTAGGACCTCACTACGAGCAGTACTTC. This codes for CASSLGPHYEQYF. Complete variable domain (other parts from reference TRBV7-2 and TRBJ2-7): GAGVSQSPSNKVTEKGKDVELRCDPISGHTALYWYRQSLGQGLEFLIYFQGNSAPDKSGLPSDRFSAERTGGSVSTLTIQRTQQEDSAVYLCASSLGPHYEQYFGPGTRLTVT.

V and J are TRBV5-4 and TRBJ2-5, with D perhaps matching TRBD1 or TRBD2 (5 bases each). The CDR3 sequence is 13 residues long. V was clipped by 1 base and J by 4 bases, with 8 bases between them. Per the germline V gene, CDR1 is SGHNT and CDR2 is YYREEE (reference sequence). CDR3 DNA sequence: TGTGCCAGCAGCTTGTCAGGGACAGAGACCCAGTACTTC. Protein product: CASSLSGTETQYF.

This sequence joins TRBV6-1 and TRBJ2-1; unclear D gene. The CDR3 covers 12 residues. V was clipped by 8 bases and J by 6 bases, with 11 bases between them. The germline CDR1 and CDR2 sequences are MNHNS and SASEGT. The CDR3 DNA reads TGTGCCAGCGCCCCTCCGGTCAATGAGCAGTTCTTC. Translated, it gives CASAPPVNEQFF.

The rearrangement uses TRBV27 and TRBJ2-7, with TRBD2 matching 9 bases. CDR3 length equals 15 residues. The J segment lost 5 bases and the V segment lost 6 bases, leaving 11 bases of the junction unmatched. CDR1 and CDR2 (germline): MNHEY, SMNVEV (reference sequence). The CDR3 spells CASSHGLATSHEQYF. CDR3 DNA sequence: TGTGCCAGCAGCCACGGACTAGCGACGTCCCACGAGCAGTACTTC.

The chain has TRBV5-6 and TRBJ2-3, with D perhaps matching TRBD1 (5 bases). The CDR3 contains 15 residues. V lost 3 bases and J lost 3, with 14 bases in between. The germline CDR1 and CDR2 sequences are SGHDT and YYEEEE. CDR3 protein: CASSSSRERTDTQYF. As DNA, the CDR3 is TGTGCCAGCAGCTCATCCAGGGAACGGACAGATACGCAGTATTTT.

The genes are TRBV18 and TRBJ2-5; D gene unclear. Trimming removed 5 bases at V and 5 bases at J, with 12 bases between. Looked up from germline, CDR1 is KGHSH and CDR2 is LQKENI. The CDR3 runs 13 residues. The CDR3 here is CASSMRARETQYF. The CDR3 bases are TGTGCCAGCTCAATGAGAGCACGGGAGACCCAGTACTTC.